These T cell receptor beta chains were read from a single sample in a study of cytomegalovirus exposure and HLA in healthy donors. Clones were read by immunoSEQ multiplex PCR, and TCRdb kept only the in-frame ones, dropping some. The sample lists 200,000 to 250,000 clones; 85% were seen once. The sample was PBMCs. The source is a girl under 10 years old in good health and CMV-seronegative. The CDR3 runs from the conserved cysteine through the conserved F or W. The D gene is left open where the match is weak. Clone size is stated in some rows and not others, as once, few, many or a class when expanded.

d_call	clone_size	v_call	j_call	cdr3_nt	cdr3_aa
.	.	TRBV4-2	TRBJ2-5	TGTGCCAGCAGCCAAGATCGCGGGACCCAGTACTTC	CASSQDRGTQYF
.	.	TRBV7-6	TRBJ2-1	TGTGCCAGCAGCTTAGCGCCCGGGGGAGTCTACAATGAGCAGTTCTTC	CASSLAPGGVYNEQFF
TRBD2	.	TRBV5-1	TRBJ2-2	TGCGCCAGCAGCCGACTAGCGGGCACCGGGGAGCTGTTTTTT	CASSRLAGTGELFF
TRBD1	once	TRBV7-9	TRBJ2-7	TGTGCCAGCAGCAGAGGGGACAGGAGGGCAGGTTACGAGCAGTACTTC	CASSRGDRRAGYEQYF
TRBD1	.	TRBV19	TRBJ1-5	TGTGCCAGTAACTCACAGGGGGCTGTAGGTCAGCCCCAGCATTTT	CASNSQGAVGQPQHF
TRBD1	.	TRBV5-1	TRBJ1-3	TGCGCCAGCAGCTTGAATGGACAGGGTGCTGGAAACACCATATATTTT	CASSLNGQGAGNTIYF
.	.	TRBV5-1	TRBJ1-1	TGCGCCAGCAGGCTAGGGAGCGAGAACACTGAAGCTTTCTTT	CASRLGSENTEAFF
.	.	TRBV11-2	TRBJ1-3	TGTGCCAGCAGCTTACTGTCTAGTGGAAACACCATATATTTT	CASSLLSSGNTIYF
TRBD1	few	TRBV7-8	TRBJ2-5	TGTGCCAGCAGCTCCCGGGACAGGGGGACGTTACAAGAGACCCAGTACTTC	CASSSRDRGTLQETQYF
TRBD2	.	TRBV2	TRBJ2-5	TGTGCCAGCAGTGAACGAGCGGGATCCGGGGGAGAGACCCAGTACTTC	CASSERAGSGGETQYF
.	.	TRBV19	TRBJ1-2	TGTGCCAGTAGTGAACGGGAGGCTAACTATGGCTACACCTTC	CASSEREANYGYTF
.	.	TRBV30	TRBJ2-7	TGTGCCTGGAGTGACAGCTCCTACGAGCAGTACTTC	CAWSDSSYEQYF
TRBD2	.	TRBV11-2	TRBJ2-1	TGTGCCAGCAGCGACCCAAGGACGGGCGGGGGCTACAATGAGCAGTTCTTC	CASSDPRTGGGYNEQFF
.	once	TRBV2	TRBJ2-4	TGTGCCAGTGGTACAGTAAGGGGCAAAAACATTCAGTACTTC	CASGTVRGKNIQYF
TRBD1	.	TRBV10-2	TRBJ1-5	TGCGCCAGCAGTCAAACAGGGGGCGGACAGCCCCAGCATTTT	CASSQTGGGQPQHF
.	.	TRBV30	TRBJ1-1	TGTGCCTGGACGGAGATGGGGCGAGGAACTTTCTTT	CAWTEMGRGTFF
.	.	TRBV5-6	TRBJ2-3	TGTGCCAGCAGCCTCAAAGGGGTAGATACGCAGTATTTT	CASSLKGVDTQYF
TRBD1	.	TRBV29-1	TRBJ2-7	TGCAGCGTCAACTATCCCGGGACAGGGGGCCTCGAGCAGTACTTC	CSVNYPGTGGLEQYF
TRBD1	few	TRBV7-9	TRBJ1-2	TGTTCCAGCAGCTTACTATCGATGGGACAGAAAGACTATGGCTACACCTTC	CSSSLLSMGQKDYGYTF
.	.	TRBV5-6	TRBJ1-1	TGTGCCAGTCGGGGGACGGGGCGGGGAACTGAAGCTTTCTTT	CASRGTGRGTEAFF
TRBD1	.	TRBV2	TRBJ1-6	TGTGCCAGCAGCACCAGGGGGAGCTCCTATAATTCACCCCTCCACTTT	CASSTRGSSYNSPLHF
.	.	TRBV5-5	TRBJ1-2	TGTGCCAGCAGCTTGACCGACAGGTTTCCTAACTATGGCTACACCTTC	CASSLTDRFPNYGYTF
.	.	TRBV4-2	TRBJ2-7	TGTGCCAGCAGCCAAGATGTAGCGGCGGTTTCCTACGAGCAGTACTTC	CASSQDVAAVSYEQYF
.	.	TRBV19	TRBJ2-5	TGTGCCAGTAGTATAGGGACACAGGGTTGGGAGACCCAGTACTTC	CASSIGTQGWETQYF
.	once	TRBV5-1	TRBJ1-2	TGCGCCAGCAGCTATGAAGGGGGCTATGGCTACACCTTC	CASSYEGGYGYTF
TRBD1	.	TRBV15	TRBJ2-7	TGTGCCACCAGCAGGACCGGACAGGGATCGAGCGAGCAGTACTTC	CATSRTGQGSSEQYF
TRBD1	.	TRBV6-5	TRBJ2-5	TGTGCCAGCAGTCCCCGACAGGGACCCCAAGAGACCCAGTACTTC	CASSPRQGPQETQYF
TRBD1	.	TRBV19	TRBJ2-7	TGTGCCAGTAGTATCGACGGGACAGGGGTTGAGCAGTACTTC	CASSIDGTGVEQYF
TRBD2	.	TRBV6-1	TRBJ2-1	TGTGCCAGCAGTGAGGGGCTAGCGGGAACTTCGCAGTTCTTC	CASSEGLAGTSQFF
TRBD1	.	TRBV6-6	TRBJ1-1	TGTGCCAGCAGGCGAGGGGGCATGAACACTGAAGCTTTCTTT	CASRRGGMNTEAFF
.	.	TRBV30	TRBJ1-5	TGTGCCTGGAGTGCACAGGAACGGGAGCCCCAGCATTTT	CAWSAQEREPQHF
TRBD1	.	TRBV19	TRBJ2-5	TGTGCCAGTAGTCGGACAGGGGGCCAAGAGACCCAGTACTTC	CASSRTGGQETQYF
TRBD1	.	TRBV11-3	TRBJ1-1	TGTGCCAGCAGCTTACGCGAGGGACAGGGGTACACTGAAGCTTTCTTT	CASSLREGQGYTEAFF
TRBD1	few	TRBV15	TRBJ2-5	TGTGCCACCAGCAGAGAGACAGGGGGCGGCGAGACCCAGTACTTC	CATSRETGGGETQYF
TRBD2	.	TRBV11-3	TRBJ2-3	TGTGCCAGCAGCTCCGGACTAGCGGGGGGGCGAGATACGCAGTATTTT	CASSSGLAGGRDTQYF
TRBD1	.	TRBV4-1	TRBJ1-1	TGCGCCAGCAGCCAAGACGAGGGGGCGAACACTGAAGCTTTCTTT	CASSQDEGANTEAFF
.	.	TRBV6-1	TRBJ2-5	TGTGCCAGCAAGCTTTCGCGAATACAAGAGACCCAGTACTTC	CASKLSRIQETQYF
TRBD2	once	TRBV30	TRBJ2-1	TGTGCCTGGAGTAGCGGGGGACCCTACAATGAGCAGTTCTTC	CAWSSGGPYNEQFF
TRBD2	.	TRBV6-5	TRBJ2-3	TGTGCCAGCAGGGCTAGCGGGAGCGGAGAAGATACGCAGTATTTT	CASRASGSGEDTQYF
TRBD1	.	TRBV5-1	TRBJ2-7	TGCGCCAGCAGCTTGAACAGGGGATACGAGCAGTACTTC	CASSLNRGYEQYF
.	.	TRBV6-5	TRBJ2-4	TGTGCCAGCAGTTACTCACAGGCCAAAAACATTCAGTACTTC	CASSYSQAKNIQYF
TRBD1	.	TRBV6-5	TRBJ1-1	TGTGCCAGCAGCCGCCACAGGGGCGCGGACACTGAAGCTTTCTTT	CASSRHRGADTEAFF